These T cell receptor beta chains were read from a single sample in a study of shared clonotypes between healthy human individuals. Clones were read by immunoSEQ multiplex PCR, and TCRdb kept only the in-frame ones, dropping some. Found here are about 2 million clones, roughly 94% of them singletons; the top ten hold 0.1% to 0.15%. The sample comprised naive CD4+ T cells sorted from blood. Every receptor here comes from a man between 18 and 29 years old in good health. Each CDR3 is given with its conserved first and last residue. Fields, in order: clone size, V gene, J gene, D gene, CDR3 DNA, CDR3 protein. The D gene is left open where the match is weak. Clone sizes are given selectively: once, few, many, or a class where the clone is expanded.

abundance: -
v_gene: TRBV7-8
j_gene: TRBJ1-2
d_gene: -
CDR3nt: TGTGCCAGCAGCTTAGCGGGACGGAACTATGGCTACACCTTC
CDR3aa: CASSLAGRNYGYTF

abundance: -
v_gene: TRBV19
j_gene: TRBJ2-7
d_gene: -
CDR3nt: TGTGCCAGTAGTTTGGACAGTTATTACGAGCAGTACTTC
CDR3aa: CASSLDSYYEQYF

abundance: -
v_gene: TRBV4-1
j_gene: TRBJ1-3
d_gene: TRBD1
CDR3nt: TGCGCCAGCAGCCTGCGGACAGGCCCTGGAAACACCATATATTTT
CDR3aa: CASSLRTGPGNTIYF

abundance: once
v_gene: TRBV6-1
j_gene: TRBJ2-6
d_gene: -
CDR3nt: TGTGCCAGCAGTGATCCCAGGATGGGTAGGGCTGGGGCCAACGTCCTGACTTTC
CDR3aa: CASSDPRMGRAGANVLTF

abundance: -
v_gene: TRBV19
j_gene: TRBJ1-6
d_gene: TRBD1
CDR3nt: TGTGCCAGTTTACAAGGACAGGGCTTGAATTCACCCCTCCACTTT
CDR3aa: CASLQGQGLNSPLHF

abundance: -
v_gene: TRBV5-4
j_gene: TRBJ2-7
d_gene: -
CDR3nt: TGTGCCAGCAGCTTACAGGGAAACTACGAGCAGTACTTC
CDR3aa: CASSLQGNYEQYF

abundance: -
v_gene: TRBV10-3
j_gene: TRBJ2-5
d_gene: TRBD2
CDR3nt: TGTGCCATCAGTCTCGGTAGCGGGGTACTCCAAGAGACCCAGTACTTC
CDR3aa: CAISLGSGVLQETQYF

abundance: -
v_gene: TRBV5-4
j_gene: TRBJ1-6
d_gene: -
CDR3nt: TGTGCCAGCAGCCCGGGGGGACCGGTGAGCTCCTATAATTCACCCCTCCACTTT
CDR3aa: CASSPGGPVSSYNSPLHF

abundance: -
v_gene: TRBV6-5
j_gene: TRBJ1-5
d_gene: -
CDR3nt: TGTGCCAGCAGATCGGACAGTGGCAATCAGCCCCAGCATTTT
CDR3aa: CASRSDSGNQPQHF

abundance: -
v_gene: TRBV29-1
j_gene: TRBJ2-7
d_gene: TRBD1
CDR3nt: TGCAGCGTTGAACACAGGGGAGAGAAGGACGAGCAGTACTTC
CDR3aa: CSVEHRGEKDEQYF

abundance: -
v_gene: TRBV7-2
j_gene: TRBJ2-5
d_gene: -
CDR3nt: TGTGCCAGCAGCCCGAGGCGGACCCAGGAGACCCAGTACTTC
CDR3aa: CASSPRRTQETQYF

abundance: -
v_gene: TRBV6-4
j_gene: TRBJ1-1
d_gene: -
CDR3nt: TGTGCCAGCAGTGCCGGTGTGGGCAACACTGAAGCTTTCTTT
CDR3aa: CASSAGVGNTEAFF

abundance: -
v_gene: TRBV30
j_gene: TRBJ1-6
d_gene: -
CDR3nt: TGTGCCTGGAGTGTAAAGAATTCACCCCTCCACTTT
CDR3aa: CAWSVKNSPLHF

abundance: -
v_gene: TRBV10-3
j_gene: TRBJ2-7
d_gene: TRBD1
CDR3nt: TGTGCCATCAGTGAGCGGGACAGGGGCTACGAGCAGTACTTC
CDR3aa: CAISERDRGYEQYF

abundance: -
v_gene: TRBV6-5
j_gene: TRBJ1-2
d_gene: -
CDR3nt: TGTGCCAGCAGTTATAGGGAGGGCGGTGGCTACACCTTC
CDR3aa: CASSYREGGGYTF

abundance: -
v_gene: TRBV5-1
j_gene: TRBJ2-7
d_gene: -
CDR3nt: TGCGCCAGCAGCCCCCGGACAGTTTCATACGAGCAGTACTTC
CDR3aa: CASSPRTVSYEQYF

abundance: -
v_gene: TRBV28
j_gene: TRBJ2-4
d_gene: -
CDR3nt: TGTGCCAGCAGTTTCGTCGGGAACATTCAGTACTTC
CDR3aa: CASSFVGNIQYF

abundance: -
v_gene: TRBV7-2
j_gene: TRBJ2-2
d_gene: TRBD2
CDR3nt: TGTGCCAGCAGCATAAGCGGGAGGGCCGGGGAGCTGTTTTTT
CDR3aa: CASSISGRAGELFF

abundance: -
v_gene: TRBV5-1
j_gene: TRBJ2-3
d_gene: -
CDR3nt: TGCGCCAGCGGCGTACATGGGGGGCCCACAGATACGCAGTATTTT
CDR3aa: CASGVHGGPTDTQYF

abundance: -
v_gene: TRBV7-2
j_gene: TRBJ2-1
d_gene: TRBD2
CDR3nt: TGTGCCAGCAGCATTAGACTAGCGGGAGAGCAGTTCTTC
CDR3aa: CASSIRLAGEQFF

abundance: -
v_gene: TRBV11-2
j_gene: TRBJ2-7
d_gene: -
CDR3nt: TGTGCCAGCAGCATAGGTCGGGGGGCACCCTACGAGCAGTACTTC
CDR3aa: CASSIGRGAPYEQYF

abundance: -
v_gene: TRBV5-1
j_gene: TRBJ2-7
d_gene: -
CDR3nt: TGCGCCAGCAGCCTTCCCGCCTACGAGCAGTACTTC
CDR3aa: CASSLPAYEQYF

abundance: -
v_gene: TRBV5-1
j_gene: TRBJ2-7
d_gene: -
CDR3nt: TGCGCCAGCAGCCTGAACCTCTACGAGCAGTACTTC
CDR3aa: CASSLNLYEQYF

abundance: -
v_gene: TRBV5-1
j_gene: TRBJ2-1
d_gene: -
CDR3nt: TGCGCCAGCAGCGCACAAGCGAAAAGCTCCTACAATGAGCAGTTCTTC
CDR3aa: CASSAQAKSSYNEQFF

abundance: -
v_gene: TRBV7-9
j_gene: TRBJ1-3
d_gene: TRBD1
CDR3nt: TGTGCCAGCAGCTTTTGGGACAGGGTGGAAGGAAACACCATATATTTT
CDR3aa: CASSFWDRVEGNTIYF

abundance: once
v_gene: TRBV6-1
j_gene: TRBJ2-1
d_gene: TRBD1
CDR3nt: TGTGCCAGCAAGACAGGGGTGACCTACAATGAGCAGTTCTTC
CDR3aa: CASKTGVTYNEQFF

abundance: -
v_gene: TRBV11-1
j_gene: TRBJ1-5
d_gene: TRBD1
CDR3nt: TGTGCCAGCAGCCCCGGGACAGGGGTCCATCAGCCCCAGCATTTT
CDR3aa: CASSPGTGVHQPQHF

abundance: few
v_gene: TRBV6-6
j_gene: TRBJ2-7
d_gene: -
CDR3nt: TGTGCCAGCAGTCTTACTATAGGGGAGCAGTACTTC
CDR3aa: CASSLTIGEQYF

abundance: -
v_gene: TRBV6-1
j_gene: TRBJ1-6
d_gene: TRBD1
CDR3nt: TGTGCCAACTCGGACAGGGAGAATTCACCCCTCCACTTT
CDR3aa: CANSDRENSPLHF

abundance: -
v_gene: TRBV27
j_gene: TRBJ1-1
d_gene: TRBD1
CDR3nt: TGTGCCAGCAGTTCTGGACAGGGTGGCATGAACACTGAAGCTTTCTTT
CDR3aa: CASSSGQGGMNTEAFF

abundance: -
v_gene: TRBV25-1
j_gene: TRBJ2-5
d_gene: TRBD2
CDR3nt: TGTGCCAGCAGGACTAGCGGGGAAGAGACCCAGTACTTC
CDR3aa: CASRTSGEETQYF

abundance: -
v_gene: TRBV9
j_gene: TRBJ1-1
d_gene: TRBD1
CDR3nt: TGTGCCAGCAGTCCAGGACAGGGGAGGACTGAAGCTTTCTTT
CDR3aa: CASSPGQGRTEAFF

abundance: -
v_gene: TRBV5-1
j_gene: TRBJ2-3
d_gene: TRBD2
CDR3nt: TGCGCCAGCAGCAGAGCGGGAGGCACAGATACGCAGTATTTT
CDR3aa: CASSRAGGTDTQYF

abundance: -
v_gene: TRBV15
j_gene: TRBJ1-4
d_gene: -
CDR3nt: TGTGCCACCAGCAGAGATCGCCCATTGGGAAATAATGAAAAACTGTTTTTT
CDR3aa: CATSRDRPLGNNEKLFF

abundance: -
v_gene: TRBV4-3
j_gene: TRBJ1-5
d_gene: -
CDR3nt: TGCGCCAGCAGCCAAGAAAGGGGCAATCAGCCCCAGCATTTT
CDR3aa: CASSQERGNQPQHF

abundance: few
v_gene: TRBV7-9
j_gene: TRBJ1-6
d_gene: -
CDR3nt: TGTGCCAGCAGCCTGCTGGGGGATTCACCCCTCCACTTT
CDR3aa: CASSLLGDSPLHF